This entry describes one T cell receptor (beta chain). Assay used: immunoSEQ multiplex PCR; TCRdb lists only in-frame clones, some missing. The profile covers around 110,000 clones, with 92% appearing a single time and roughly 1.5% taken by the ten largest. The CDR3 is 14 amino acids. The germline V gene has CDR1 MGHRA and CDR2 YSYEKL. Trimming took off 4 bases at V and 4 bases at J, with 13 bases between the two ends. The source of the sample is a study of T cell changes during pregnancy in multiple sclerosis. Sequencing was performed on peripheral blood, taken after pregnancy. The TCR sequence derives from a female donor with multiple sclerosis, enrolled in a pregnancy study. The V gene is TRBV4-1, the J gene TRBJ1-2, with D possibly matching TRBD1 (5 bases). CDR3 sequence reads: CASSRLDSVYGYTF. The DNA for the CDR3 is TGCGCCAGCAGCCGATTAGACAGCGTCTATGGCTACACCTTC.